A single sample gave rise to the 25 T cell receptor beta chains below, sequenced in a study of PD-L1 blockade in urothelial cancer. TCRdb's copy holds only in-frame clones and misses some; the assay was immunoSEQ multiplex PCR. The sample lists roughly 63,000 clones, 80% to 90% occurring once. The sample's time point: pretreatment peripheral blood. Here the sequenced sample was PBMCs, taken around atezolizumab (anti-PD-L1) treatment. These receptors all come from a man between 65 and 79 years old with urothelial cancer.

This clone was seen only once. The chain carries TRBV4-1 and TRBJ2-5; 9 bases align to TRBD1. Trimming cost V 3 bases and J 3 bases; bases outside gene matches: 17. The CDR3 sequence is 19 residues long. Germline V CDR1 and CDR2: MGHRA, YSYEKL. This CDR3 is CASSQDTGGLARTKETQYF. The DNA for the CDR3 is TGCGCCAGCAGCCAGGATACAGGGGGCCTGGCTAGGACGAAAGAGACCCAGTACTTC.

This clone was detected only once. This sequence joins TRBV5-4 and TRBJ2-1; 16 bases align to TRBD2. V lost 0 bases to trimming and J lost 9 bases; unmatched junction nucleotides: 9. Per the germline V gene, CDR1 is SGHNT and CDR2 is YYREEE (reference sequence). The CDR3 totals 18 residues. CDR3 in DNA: TGTGCCAGCAGCTTGGGGTTACGGGGGACTAGCGGGAGGGGTGAGCAGTTCTTC. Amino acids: CASSLGLRGTSGRGEQFF.

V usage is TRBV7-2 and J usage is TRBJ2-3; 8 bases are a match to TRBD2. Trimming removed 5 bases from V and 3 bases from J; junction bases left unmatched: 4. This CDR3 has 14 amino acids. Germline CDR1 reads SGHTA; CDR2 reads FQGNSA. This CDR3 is CASSLGLATDTQYF. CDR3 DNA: TGTGCCAGCAGCCTAGGACTAGCAACAGATACGCAGTATTTT. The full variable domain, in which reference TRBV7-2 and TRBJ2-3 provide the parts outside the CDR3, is GAGVSQSPSNKVTEKGKDVELRCDPISGHTALYWYRQSLGQGLEFLIYFQGNSAPDKSGLPSDRFSAERTGGSVSTLTIQRTQQEDSAVYLCASSLGLATDTQYFGPGTRLTVL.

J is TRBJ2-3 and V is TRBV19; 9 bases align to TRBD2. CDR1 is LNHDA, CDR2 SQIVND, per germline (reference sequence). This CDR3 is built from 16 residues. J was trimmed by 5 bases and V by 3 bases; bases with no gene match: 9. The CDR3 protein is CASSIGSSGTGDTQYF. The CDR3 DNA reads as TGTGCCAGTAGTATTGGGTCTAGCGGGACCGGAGATACGCAGTATTTT.

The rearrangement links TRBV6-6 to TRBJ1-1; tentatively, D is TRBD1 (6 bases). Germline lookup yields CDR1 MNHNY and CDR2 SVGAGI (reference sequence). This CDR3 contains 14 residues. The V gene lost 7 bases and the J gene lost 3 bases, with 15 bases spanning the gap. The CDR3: CASTYRAEDTEAFF. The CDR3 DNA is TGTGCCAGCACCTACAGGGCAGAGGACACTGAAGCTTTCTTT.

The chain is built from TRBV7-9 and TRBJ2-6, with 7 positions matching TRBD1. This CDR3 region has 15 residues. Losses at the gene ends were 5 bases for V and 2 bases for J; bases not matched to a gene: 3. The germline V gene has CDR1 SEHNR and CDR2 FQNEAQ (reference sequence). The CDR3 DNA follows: TGTGCCAGCAGCCTACAGGGGACTGGGGCCAACGTCCTGACTTTC. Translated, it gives CASSLQGTGANVLTF. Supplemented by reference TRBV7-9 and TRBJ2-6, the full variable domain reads DTGVSQNPRHKITKRGQNVTFRCDPISEHNRLYWYRQTLGQGPEFLTYFQNEAQLEKSRLLSDRFSAERPKGSFSTLEIQRTEQGDSAMYLCASSLQGTGANVLTFGAGSRLTVL.

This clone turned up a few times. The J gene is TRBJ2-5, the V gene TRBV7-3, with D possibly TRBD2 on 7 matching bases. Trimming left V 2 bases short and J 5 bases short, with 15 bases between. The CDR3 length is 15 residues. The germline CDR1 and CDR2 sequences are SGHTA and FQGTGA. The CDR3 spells CASSLQAGEGETQYF. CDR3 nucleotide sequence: TGTGCCAGCAGCTTACAGGCAGGGGAGGGGGAGACCCAGTACTTC.

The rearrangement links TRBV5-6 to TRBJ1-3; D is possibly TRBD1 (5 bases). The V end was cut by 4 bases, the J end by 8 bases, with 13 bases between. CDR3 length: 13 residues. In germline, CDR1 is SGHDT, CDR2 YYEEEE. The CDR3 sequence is CASSPGGGYTIYF. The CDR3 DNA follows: TGTGCCAGCAGCCCCGGCGGGGGATACACCATATATTTT. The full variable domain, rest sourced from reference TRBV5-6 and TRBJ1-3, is DAGVTQSPTHLIKTRGQQVTLRCSPKSGHDTVSWYQQALGQGPQFIFQYYEEEERQRGNFPDRFSGHQFPNYSSELNVNALLLGDSALYLCASSPGGGYTIYFGEGSWLTVV.

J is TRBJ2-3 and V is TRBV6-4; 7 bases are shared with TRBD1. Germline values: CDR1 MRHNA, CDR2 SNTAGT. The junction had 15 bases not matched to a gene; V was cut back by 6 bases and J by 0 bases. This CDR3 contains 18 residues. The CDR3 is CASSPAVWTGASTDTQYF. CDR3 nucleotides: TGTGCCAGCAGCCCCGCCGTTTGGACAGGAGCTAGCACAGATACGCAGTATTTT.

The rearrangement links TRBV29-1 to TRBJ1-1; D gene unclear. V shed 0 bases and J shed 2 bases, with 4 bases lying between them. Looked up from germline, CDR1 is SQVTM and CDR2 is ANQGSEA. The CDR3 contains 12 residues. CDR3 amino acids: CSVEDLNTEAFF. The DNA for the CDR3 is TGCAGCGTTGAAGATTTAAACACTGAAGCTTTCTTT. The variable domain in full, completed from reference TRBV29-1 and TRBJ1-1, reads SAVISQKPSRDICQRGTSLTIQCQVDSQVTMMFWYRQQPGQSLTLIATANQGSEATYESGFVIDKFPISRPNLTFSTLTVSNMSPEDSSIYLCSVEDLNTEAFFGQGTRLTVV.

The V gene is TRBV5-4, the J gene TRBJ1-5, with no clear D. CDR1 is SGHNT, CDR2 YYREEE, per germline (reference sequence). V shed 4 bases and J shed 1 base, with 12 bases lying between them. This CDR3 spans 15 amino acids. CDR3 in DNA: TGTGCCAGCAGCCCGCGGACGGGGAGCAATCAGCCCCAGCATTTT. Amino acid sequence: CASSPRTGSNQPQHF.

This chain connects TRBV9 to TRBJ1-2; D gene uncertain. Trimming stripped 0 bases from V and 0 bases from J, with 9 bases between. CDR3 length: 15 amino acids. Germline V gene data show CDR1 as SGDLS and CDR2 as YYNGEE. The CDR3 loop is CASSVAHSSNYGYTF. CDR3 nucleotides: TGTGCCAGCAGCGTAGCTCACAGCTCTAACTATGGCTACACCTTC.

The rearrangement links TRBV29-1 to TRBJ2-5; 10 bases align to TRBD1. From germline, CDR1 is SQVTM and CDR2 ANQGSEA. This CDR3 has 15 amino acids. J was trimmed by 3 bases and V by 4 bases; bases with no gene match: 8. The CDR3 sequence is CSVGGTGEVEETQYF. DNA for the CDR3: TGCAGCGTTGGGGGGACAGGGGAAGTTGAAGAGACCCAGTACTTC.

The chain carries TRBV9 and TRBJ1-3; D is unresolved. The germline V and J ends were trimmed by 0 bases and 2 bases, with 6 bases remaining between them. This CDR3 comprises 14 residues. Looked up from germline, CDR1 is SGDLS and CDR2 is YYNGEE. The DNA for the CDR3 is TGTGCCAGCAGCGTAGCAGGCGCTGGAAACACCATATATTTT. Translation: CASSVAGAGNTIYF.

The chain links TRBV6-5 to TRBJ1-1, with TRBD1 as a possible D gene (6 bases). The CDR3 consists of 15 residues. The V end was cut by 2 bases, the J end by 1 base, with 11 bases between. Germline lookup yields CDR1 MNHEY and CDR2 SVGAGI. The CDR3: CASSYAGAQNTEAFF. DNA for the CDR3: TGTGCCAGCAGTTACGCAGGGGCCCAGAACACTGAAGCTTTCTTT.

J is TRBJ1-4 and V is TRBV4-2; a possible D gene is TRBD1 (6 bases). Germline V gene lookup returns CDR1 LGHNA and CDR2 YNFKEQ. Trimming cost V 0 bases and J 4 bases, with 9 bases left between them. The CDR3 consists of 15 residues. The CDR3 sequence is CASSQEAGDNEKLFF. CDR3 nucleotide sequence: TGTGCCAGCAGCCAAGAGGCAGGGGATAATGAAAAACTGTTTTTT.

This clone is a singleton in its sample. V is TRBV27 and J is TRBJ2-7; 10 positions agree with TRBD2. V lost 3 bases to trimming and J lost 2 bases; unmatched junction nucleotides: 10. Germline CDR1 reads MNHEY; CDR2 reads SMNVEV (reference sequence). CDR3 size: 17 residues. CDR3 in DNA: TGTGCCAGCAGTTTCCACTTAGTAGCGGGAGGTCCCTACGAGCAGTACTTC. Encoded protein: CASSFHLVAGGPYEQYF.

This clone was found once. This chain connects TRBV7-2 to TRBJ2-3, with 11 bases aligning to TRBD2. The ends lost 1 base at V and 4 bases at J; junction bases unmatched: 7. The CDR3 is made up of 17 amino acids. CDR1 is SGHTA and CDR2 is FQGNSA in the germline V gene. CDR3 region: CASSLVGTSGSPDTQYF. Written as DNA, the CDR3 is TGTGCCAGCAGCTTAGTAGGTACTAGCGGGAGTCCAGATACGCAGTATTTT.

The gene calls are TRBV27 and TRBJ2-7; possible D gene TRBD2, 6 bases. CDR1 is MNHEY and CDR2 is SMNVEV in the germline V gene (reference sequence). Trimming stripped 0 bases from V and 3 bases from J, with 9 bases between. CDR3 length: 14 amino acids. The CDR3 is CASSLSGLDYEQYF. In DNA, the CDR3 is TGTGCCAGCAGTTTATCGGGACTTGACTACGAGCAGTACTTC.

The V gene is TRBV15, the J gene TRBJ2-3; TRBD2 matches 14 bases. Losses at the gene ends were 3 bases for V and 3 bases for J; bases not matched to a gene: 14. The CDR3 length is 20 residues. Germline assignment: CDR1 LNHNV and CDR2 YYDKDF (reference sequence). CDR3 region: CATSRGGQKGLAGETDTQYF. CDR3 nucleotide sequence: TGTGCCACCAGCAGGGGGGGCCAAAAGGGACTAGCGGGGGAAACAGATACGCAGTATTTT.

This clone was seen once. The CDR3: CASRVNRGSNQPQHF. CDR3 nucleotide sequence: TGTGCCAGCAGAGTAAACAGGGGTTCAAATCAGCCCCAGCATTTT. The rearrangement links TRBV6-1 to TRBJ1-5, with TRBD1 identical over 7 bases. The V gene's germline CDR1 is MNHNS and CDR2 SASEGT. This CDR3 has 15 amino acids. V dropped 6 bases and J dropped 4; count of bases not matched to a gene: 9.

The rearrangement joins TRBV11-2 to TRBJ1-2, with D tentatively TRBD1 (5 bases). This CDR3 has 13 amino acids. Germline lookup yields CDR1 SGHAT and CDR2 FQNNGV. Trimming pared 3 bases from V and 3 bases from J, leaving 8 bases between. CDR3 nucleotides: TGTGCCAGCAGCTTTTCGGGGGACTATGGCTACACCTTC. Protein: CASSFSGDYGYTF.

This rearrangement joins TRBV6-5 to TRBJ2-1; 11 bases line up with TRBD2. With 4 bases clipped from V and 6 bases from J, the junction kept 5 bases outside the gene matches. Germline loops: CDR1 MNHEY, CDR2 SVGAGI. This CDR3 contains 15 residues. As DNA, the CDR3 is TGTGCCAGCAGTTCCACTAGCGGGGGACTCAATGAGCAGTTCTTC. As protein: CASSSTSGGLNEQFF.

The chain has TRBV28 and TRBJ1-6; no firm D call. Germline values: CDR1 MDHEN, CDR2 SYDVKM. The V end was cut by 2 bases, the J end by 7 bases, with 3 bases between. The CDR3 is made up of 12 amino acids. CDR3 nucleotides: TGTGCCAGCAGTTTACCGAATTCACCCCTCCACTTT. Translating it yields CASSLPNSPLHF. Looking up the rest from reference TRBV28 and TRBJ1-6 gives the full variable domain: DVKVTQSSRYLVKRTGEKVFLECVQDMDHENMFWYRQDPGLGLRLIYFSYDVKMKEKGDIPEGYSVSREKKERFSLILESASTNQTSMYLCASSLPNSPLHFGNGTRLTVT.

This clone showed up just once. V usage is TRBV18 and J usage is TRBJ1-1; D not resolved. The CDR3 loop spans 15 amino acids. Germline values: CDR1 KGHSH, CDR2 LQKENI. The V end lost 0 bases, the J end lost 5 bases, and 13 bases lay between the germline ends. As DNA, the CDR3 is TGTGCCAGCTCACCACCTACCGGGGAGGAAACTGAAGCTTTCTTT. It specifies CASSPPTGEETEAFF.